Below are 13 T cell receptor beta chains sequenced from a single sample in a study of T cells in tuberculosis. Clones were read by immunoSEQ multiplex PCR, and TCRdb kept only the in-frame ones, dropping some. The sample lists about 24,000 clones; nearly 97% were seen once. The sample was PBMCs. These TCRs come from a donor aged 10-29 years with latent tuberculosis or without tuberculosis infection.

The V call is TRBV19, the J call TRBJ1-5; 9 bases align to TRBD1. This CDR3 is 13 amino acids long. Germline lookup yields CDR1 LNHDA and CDR2 SQIVND (reference sequence). V was pared by 5 bases and J by 14 bases, with 10 bases of the junction left unmatched. CDR3 coding DNA: TGTGCCAGTAGTCCTCGCACAGGGGGCTTCAAGCATTTT. Protein product: CASSPRTGGFKHF.

The genes are TRBV30 and TRBJ1-1; no firm D call. V was clipped by 5 bases and J by 5 bases, with 18 bases between them. Germline V gene lookup returns CDR1 GTSNPN and CDR2 SVGIG (reference sequence). The CDR3 extends over 14 amino acids. The CDR3 nucleotides are TGTGCCTGGCTGCTAGGGCTCGCGGGTACTGAAGCTTTCTTT. Amino acid sequence: CAWLLGLAGTEAFF.

The chain combines TRBV5-1 with TRBJ2-7; D gene ambiguous. The CDR3 length is 14 residues. Trimming shortened V by 0 bases and J by 7 bases, and 14 bases separated the two germline ends. CDR1 is SGHRS, CDR2 YFSETQ, per germline. DNA for the CDR3: TGCGCCAGCAGCTTGGTGGGTCCCCTGGGAGAGCAGTACGTC. Amino acid sequence: CASSLVGPLGEQYV.

This rearrangement joins TRBV2 to TRBJ2-5, with D perhaps matching TRBD2 (6 bases). Trimming shortened V by 0 bases and J by 4 bases, and 18 bases separated the two germline ends. The CDR3 sequence is 17 residues long. Germline V CDR1 and CDR2: SNHLY, FYNNEI. CDR3 in amino acids: CASSEARSGIALETQYF. In nucleotides, the CDR3 is TGTGCCAGCAGTGAAGCGCGTAGCGGAATAGCACTAGAGACCCAGTACTTC.

The chain uses TRBV5-1 and TRBJ2-7; D is unresolved. CDR3 size: 14 residues. Germline CDR1 reads SGHRS; CDR2 reads YFSETQ. V lost 0 bases to trimming and J lost 0 bases, with 7 bases between them. CDR3 residues: CASSLDGVSYEQYV. The CDR3 nucleotides are TGCGCCAGCAGCTTGGACGGAGTCTCCTACGAGCAGTACGTC.

The rearrangement uses TRBV18 and TRBJ2-4; D may be TRBD2 (5 bases). V was cut by 3 bases and J by 8 bases, with 17 bases left in between. The germline CDR1 and CDR2 sequences are KGHSH and LQKENI. CDR3 length: 15 residues. As DNA, the CDR3 is TGTGCCAGCTCACCCCCCGGGCTAGCTGGAGACATTCAGTACTTC. Translation gives CASSPPGLAGDIQYF.

This sequence joins TRBV30 and TRBJ2-7; D gene uncertain. V lost 0 bases, J lost 0 bases, and 6 bases lay in between. This CDR3 is 13 amino acids long. Looked up from germline, CDR1 is GTSNPN and CDR2 is SVGIG (reference sequence). CDR3 nucleotide sequence: TGTGCCTGGAGTGTACCTAGCTCCTACGAGCAGTACGTC. Translated: CAWSVPSSYEQYV.

The chain has TRBV2 and TRBJ1-5, with 8 bases fitting TRBD1. CDR3 length: 15 residues. V was clipped by 6 bases and J by 4 bases; unmatched bases: 8. CDR1 and CDR2 from the germline V gene are SNHLY and FYNNEI. The CDR3 DNA is TGTGCCAGCAGCCCGGATGGACAGGGAAATCAGCCCCAGCATTTT. Translating gives CASSPDGQGNQPQHF.

The J gene is TRBJ1-2, the V gene TRBV6-6; TRBD1 is a possible D gene (5 bases). The germline V gene encodes CDR1 MNHNY and CDR2 SVGAGI (reference sequence). Trimming removed 7 bases at V and 6 bases at J, with 18 bases between. CDR3 size: 14 residues. In DNA form, the CDR3 reads TGTGCCAGCACCACCCAGTTGTGGGGCAATGGCTACACCTTC. It encodes CASTTQLWGNGYTF.

J is TRBJ2-1 and V is TRBV11-2; the D is unclear. The germline gives CDR1 SGHAT, CDR2 FQNNGV. The CDR3 runs 12 residues. Trimming cost V 4 bases and J 6 bases, with 7 bases left between them. The CDR3: CASSSTGNEQFF. As DNA, the CDR3 is TGTGCCAGCAGCTCCACGGGCAATGAGCAGTTCTTC.

The V call is TRBV6-1, the J call TRBJ2-4; 9 nucleotides agree with TRBD1. V lost 6 bases, J lost 3 bases, and 3 bases stayed unmatched. The CDR3 is made up of 14 amino acids. Looked up from germline, CDR1 is MNHNS and CDR2 is SASEGT. The CDR3 DNA sequence: TGTGCCAGCAGCGAGACAGGGGGCAAAAACATTCAGTACTTC. Residues: CASSETGGKNIQYF.

The chain joins TRBV6-5 to TRBJ1-3, with a weak D call TRBD1 (5 bases). Germline-derived CDR1 and CDR2 are MNHEY and SVGAGI. V gave up 6 bases and J gave up 0 bases, with 12 bases separating them. The CDR3 runs to 15 residues. CDR3 sequence: CASSQTVPSGNTIYF. In DNA form, the CDR3 reads TGTGCCAGCAGCCAGACAGTCCCCTCTGGAAACACCATATATTTT.

This chain links TRBV10-3 with TRBJ1-5; D might be TRBD1 (5 bases). Germline CDR1 reads ENHRY; CDR2 reads SYGVKD. The germline V and J ends were trimmed by 4 bases and 5 bases, with 9 bases remaining between them. CDR3 length: 13 amino acids. The CDR3 is CAISAGNDQPQHF. In DNA form, the CDR3 reads TGTGCCATCAGTGCAGGGAACGATCAGCCCCAGCATTTT.